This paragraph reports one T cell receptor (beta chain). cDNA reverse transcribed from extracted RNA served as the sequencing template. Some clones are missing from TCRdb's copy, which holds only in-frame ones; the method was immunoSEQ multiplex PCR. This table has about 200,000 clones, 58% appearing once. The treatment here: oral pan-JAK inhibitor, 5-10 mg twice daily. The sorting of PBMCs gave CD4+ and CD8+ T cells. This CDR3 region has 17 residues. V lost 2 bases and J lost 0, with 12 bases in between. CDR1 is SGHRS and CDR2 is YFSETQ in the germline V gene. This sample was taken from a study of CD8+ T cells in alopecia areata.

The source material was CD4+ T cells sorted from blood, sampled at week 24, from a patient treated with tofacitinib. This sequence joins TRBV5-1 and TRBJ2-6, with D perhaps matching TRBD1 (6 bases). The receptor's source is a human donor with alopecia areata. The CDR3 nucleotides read TGCGCCAGCAGCTTTTACCGGGACAACTCTGGGGCCAACGTCCTGACTTTC. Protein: CASSFYRDNSGANVLTF.